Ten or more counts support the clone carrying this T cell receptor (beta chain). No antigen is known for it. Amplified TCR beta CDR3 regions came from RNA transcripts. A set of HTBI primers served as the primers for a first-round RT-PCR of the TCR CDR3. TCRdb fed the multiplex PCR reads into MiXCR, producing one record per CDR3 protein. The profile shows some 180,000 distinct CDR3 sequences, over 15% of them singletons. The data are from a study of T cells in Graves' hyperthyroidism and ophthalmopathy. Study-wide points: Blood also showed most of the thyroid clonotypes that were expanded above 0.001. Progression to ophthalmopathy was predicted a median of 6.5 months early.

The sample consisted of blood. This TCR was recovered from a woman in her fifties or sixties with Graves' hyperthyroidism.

CDR3 region: CATRGYNEQFF. CDR3 coding DNA: TGTGCCACCCGTGGCTACAATGAGCAGTTCTTC. J is TRBJ2-1 and V is TRBV24-1, with D unclear. CDR1 is KGHDR and CDR2 is SFDVKD in the germline V gene. V lost 9 bases to trimming and J lost 3 bases, with 5 bases between them. The CDR3 spans 11 residues.